The sample holds many counts of the clone carrying this TCR beta chain. What it binds is not known. The CDR3 has 15 residues. The germline V gene has CDR1 MNHEY and CDR2 SVGAGI. The J segment lost 7 bases and the V segment lost 5 bases, leaving 5 bases of the junction unmatched. This specimen comes from a study of T-cell reconstitution after alpha-beta-depleted transplantation in children. Whole-study results and caveats: T-cell counts and diversity at one year post-transplant came mainly from newly produced T cells. Surviving recipient T cells and thymic progenitors accounted for the high day-60 TCRbeta diversity observed in some patients. Reportedly, alpha-beta T cells present about two months post-transplant originated from several hundred expanded clones of graft origin.

This sample's TCRbeta library carried unique molecular identifier barcodes. TCRdb reprocessed the PCR reads via MiXCR and lists one record per CDR3 protein. The sample contains 250,000 to 300,000 distinct CDR3 sequences, 10% of which appear only once. The rearrangement links TRBV6-5 to TRBJ2-2; 12 bases align to TRBD2. The sample was PBMCs, taken before TCRalphabeta/CD19-depleted stem cell transplant. This clonotype originated in a boy under two years old with acute myeloid leukemia, due to receive a stem cell transplant. The CDR3 reads CASSPLAGGLGELFF. Written as DNA, the CDR3 is TGTGCCAGCAGTCCCCTAGCGGGGGGGCTCGGGGAGCTGTTTTTT.